The sequence of this TCR beta chain was determined in a study of OX40 agonist ivuxolimab in advanced cancers. For the study at large: Ivuxolimab, which is an agonistic anti-OX40 (CD134) antibody, was administered to the patients.

Findings and limits, study-wide: No determination was made of the antigen specificity of the expanded peripheral T cells. Among the lowest levels of clonal expansion were found in partial responders at 0.1-3.0 mg/kg. At doses 0.1 to 3.0 mg/kg, CD4+ and CD8+ clones expanded.

CDR1 and CDR2 (germline): DFQATT, SNEGSKA (reference sequence). Trimming shortened V by 5 bases and J by 8 bases, and 6 bases separated the two germline ends. This CDR3 has 9 residues. This clone was seen a few times. Its antigen remains unknown. The repertoire was sequenced with immunoSEQ multiplex PCR; TCRdb's copy has only in-frame clones and lacks some. In the table there are 50,000 or so clones, more than 75% of which are singletons. The source of this sequence is an adult with an advanced solid tumor such as melanoma, head and neck, liver or kidney cancer. The sample here was CD4+ or CD8+ T cells sorted from blood, taken in a trial of the OX40 agonist ivuxolimab. V is TRBV20-1 and J is TRBJ1-1; unclear D gene. The CDR3 DNA reads as TGCAGTGCTGCGAGGGAAGCTTTCTTT. It encodes CSAAREAFF.